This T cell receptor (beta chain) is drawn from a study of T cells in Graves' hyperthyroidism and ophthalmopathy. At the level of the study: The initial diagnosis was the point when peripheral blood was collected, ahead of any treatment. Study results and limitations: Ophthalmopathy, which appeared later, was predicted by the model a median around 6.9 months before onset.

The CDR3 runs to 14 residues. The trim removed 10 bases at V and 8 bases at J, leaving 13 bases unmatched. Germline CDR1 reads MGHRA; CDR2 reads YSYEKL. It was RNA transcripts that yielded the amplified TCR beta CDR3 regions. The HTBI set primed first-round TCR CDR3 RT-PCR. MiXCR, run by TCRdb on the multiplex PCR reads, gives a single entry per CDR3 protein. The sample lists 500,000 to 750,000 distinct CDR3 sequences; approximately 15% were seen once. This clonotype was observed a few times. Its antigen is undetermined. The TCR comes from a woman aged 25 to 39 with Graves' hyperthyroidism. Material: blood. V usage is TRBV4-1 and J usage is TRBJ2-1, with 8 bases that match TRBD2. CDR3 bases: TGCGCCACCCAGTTGGCTAGCGGGTTGGATGAGCAGTTCTTC. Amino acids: CATQLASGLDEQFF.